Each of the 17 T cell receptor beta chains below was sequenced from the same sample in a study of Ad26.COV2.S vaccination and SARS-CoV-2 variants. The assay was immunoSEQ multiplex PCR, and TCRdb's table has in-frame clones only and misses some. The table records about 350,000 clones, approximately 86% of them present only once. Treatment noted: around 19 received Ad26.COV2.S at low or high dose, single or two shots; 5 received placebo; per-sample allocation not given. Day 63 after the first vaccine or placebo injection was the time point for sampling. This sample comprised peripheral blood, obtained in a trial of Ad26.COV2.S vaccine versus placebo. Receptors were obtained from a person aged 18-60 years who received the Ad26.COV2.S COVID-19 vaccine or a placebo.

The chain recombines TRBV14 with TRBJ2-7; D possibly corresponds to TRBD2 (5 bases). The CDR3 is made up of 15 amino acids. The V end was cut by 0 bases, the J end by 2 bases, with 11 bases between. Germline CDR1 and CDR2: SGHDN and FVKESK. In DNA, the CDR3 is TGTGCCAGCAGCCAAGAATCCGTCGGGACCTACGAGCAGTACTTC. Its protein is CASSQESVGTYEQYF.

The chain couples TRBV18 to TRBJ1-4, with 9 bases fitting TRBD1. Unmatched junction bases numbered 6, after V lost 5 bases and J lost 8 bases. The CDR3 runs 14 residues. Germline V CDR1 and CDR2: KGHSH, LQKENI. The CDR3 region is CASSSQGANEKLFF. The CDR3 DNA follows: TGTGCCAGCTCATCACAGGGGGCGAACGAAAAACTGTTTTTT.

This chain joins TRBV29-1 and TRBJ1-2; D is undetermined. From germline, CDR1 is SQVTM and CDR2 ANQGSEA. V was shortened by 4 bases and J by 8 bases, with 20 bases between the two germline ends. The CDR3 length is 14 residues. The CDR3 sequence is CSVAQAGPYGGYTF. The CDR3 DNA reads TGCAGCGTTGCCCAGGCGGGCCCCTATGGGGGCTACACCTTC.

CDR3: CATSDFYEQYF. The DNA of the CDR3 is TGTGCCACCAGTGATTTCTACGAGCAGTACTTC. The rearrangement uses TRBV24-1 and TRBJ2-7; D gene unclear. CDR3 length: 11 residues. CDR1 is KGHDR and CDR2 is SFDVKD in the germline V gene. Trimming left V 1 base short and J 3 bases short, with 0 bases between.

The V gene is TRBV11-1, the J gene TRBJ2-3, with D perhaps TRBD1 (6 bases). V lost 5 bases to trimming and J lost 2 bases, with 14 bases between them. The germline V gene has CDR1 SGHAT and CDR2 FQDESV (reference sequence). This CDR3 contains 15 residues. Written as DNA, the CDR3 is TGTGCCAGCAGCGTAGGGGACACCTACACAGATACGCAGTATTTT. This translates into CASSVGDTYTDTQYF.

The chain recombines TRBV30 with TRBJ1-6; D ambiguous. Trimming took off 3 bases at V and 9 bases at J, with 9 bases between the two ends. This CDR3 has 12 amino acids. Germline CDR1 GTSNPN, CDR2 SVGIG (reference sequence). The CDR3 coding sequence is TGTGCCTGGAGCGCCCCTGGTTCACCCCTCCACTTT. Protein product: CAWSAPGSPLHF.

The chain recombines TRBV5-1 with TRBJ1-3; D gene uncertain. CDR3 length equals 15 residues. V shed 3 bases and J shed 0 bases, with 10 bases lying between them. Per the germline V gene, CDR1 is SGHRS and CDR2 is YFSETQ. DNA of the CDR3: TGCGCCAGCAGCTCCGGGGATTACTCTGGAAACACCATATATTTT. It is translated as CASSSGDYSGNTIYF.

CDR3 protein: CASKDGGAKNIQYF. The CDR3 DNA sequence: TGTGCCAGTAAGGACGGGGGGGCCAAAAACATTCAGTACTTC. The V call is TRBV19, the J call TRBJ2-4; 7 bases agree with TRBD2. Germline values: CDR1 LNHDA, CDR2 SQIVND (reference sequence). The ends lost 7 bases at V and 1 base at J; junction bases unmatched: 4. This CDR3 spans 14 amino acids.

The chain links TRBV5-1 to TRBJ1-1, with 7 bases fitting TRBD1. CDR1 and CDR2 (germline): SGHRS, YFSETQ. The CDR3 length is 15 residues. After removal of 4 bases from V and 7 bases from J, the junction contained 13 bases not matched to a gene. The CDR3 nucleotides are TGCGCCAGCAGCCCTGGAGGGGGCCTAGAGAGTGAAGCTTTCTTT. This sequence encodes CASSPGGGLESEAFF.

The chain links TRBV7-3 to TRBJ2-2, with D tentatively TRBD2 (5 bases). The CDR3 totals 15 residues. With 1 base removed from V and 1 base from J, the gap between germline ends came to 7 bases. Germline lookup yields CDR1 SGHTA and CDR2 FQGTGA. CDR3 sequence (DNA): TGTGCCAGCAGCTTAAACAGCGGGAACACCGGGGAGCTGTTTTTT. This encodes CASSLNSGNTGELFF.

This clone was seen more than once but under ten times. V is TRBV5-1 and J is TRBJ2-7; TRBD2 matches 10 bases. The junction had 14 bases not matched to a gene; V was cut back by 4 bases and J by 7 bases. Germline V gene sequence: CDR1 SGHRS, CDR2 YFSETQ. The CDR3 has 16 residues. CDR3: CASSPGTSAFGEEQYF. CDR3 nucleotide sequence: TGCGCCAGCAGCCCCGGGACTAGCGCCTTCGGAGAGGAGCAGTACTTC. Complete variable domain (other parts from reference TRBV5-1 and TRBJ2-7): KAGVTQTPRYLIKTRGQQVTLSCSPISGHRSVSWYQQTPGQGLQFLFEYFSETQRNKGNFPGRFSGRQFSNSRSEMNVSTLELGDSALYLCASSPGTSAFGEEQYFGPGTRLTVT.

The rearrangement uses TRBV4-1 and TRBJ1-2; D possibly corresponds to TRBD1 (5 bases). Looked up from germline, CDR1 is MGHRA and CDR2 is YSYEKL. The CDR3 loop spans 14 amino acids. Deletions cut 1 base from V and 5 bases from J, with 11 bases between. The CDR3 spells CASSQVGVPYGYTF. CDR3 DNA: TGCGCCAGCAGCCAAGTGGGGGTCCCTTATGGCTACACCTTC.

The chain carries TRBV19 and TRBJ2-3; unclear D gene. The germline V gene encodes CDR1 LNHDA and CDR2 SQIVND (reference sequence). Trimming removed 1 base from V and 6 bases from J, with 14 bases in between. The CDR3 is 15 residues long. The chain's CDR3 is CASSIGPGGRDTQYF. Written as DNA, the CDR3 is TGTGCCAGTAGTATAGGCCCAGGCGGTAGGGATACGCAGTATTTT.

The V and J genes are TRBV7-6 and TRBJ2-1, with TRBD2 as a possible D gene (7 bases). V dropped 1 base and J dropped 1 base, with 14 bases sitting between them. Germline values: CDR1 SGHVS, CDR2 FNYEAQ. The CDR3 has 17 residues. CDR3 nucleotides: TGTGCCAGCAGCTTAGGGGGGGGCCGCGATTCCTACAATGAGCAGTTCTTC. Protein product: CASSLGGGRDSYNEQFF.

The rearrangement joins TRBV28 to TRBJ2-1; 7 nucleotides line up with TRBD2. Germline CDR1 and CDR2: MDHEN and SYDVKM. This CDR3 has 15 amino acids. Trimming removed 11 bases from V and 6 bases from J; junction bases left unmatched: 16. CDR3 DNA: TGTGCCGCATCCTTTACGGGGGGTACGGCCAATGAGCAGTTCTTC. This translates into CAASFTGGTANEQFF.

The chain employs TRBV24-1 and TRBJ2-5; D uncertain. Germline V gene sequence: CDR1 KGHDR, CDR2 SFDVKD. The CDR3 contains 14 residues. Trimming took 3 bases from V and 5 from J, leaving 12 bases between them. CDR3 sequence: CATSDATVQETQYF. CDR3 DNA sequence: TGTGCCACCAGTGATGCGACGGTCCAGGAGACCCAGTACTTC.

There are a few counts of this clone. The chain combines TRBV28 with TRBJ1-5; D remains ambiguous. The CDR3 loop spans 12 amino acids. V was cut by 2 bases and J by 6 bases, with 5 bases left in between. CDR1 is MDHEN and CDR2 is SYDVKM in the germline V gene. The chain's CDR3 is CASSLTRQPQHF. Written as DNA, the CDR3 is TGTGCCAGCAGTTTAACACGTCAGCCCCAGCATTTT.